This TCR beta chain stems from a study of shared clonotypes between healthy human individuals. General study findings and limits: Although depth was large, rarefaction showed that sequencing of the sorted subsets was incomplete. Relative to memory subsets, naive subsets generally showed larger estimated richness.

CDR3 length: 15 amino acids. V gave up 7 bases and J gave up 1 base, with 16 bases separating them. CDR1 is SGHDT, CDR2 YYEEEE, per germline. Comments on this clone: Its cognate antigen is unknown.

The naive CD8 fraction comprised CD45RO-negative cells positively selected for CCR7 and excluded terminally differentiated effector memory CD45RA+ cells. The method was immunoSEQ multiplex PCR; TCRdb's version includes in-frame clones alone and lacks a portion of them. The sample lists about 820,000 clones; about 91% were seen once. Source material: naive CD8+ T cells sorted from blood. This clonotype was sampled from a young man in good health. The chain carries TRBV5-6 and TRBJ2-3; D not resolved. The CDR3 protein is CASLIAHERTDTQYF. The DNA for the CDR3 is TGTGCCAGCCTTATAGCCCACGAACGCACAGATACGCAGTATTTT.